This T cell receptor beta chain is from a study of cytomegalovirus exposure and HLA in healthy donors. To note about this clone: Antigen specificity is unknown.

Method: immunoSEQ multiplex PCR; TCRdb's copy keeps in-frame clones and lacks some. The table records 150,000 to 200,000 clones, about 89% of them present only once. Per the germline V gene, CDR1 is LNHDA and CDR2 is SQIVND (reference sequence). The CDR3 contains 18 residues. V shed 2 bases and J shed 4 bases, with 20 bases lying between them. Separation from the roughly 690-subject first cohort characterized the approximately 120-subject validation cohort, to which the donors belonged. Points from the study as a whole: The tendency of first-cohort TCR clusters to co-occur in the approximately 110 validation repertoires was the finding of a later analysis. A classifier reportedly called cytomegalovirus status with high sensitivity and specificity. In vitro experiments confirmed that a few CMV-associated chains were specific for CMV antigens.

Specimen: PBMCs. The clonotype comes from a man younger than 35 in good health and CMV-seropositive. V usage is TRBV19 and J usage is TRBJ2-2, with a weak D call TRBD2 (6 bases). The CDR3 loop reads CASSIKSGWRGPTGELFF. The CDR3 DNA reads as TGTGCCAGTAGTATAAAATCGGGTTGGCGGGGACCCACCGGGGAGCTGTTTTTT.